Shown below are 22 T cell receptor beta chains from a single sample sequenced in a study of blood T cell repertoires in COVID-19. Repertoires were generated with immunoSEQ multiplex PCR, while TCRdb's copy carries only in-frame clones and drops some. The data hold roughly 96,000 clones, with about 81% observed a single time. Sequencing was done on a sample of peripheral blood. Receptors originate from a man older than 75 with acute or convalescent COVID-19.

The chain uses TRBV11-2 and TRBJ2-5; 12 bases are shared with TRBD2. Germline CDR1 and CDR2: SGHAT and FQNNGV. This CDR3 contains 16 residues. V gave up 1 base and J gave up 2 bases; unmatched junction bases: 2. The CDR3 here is CASSLGTSGVQETQYF. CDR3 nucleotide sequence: TGTGCCAGCAGCTTAGGGACTAGCGGGGTACAAGAGACCCAGTACTTC.

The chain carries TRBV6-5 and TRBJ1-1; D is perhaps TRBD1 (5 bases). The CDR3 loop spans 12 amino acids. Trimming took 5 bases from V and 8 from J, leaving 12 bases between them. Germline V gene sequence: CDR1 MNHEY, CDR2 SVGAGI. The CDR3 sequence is CASSPTVGEAFF. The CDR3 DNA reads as TGTGCCAGCAGTCCGACAGTTGGGGAAGCTTTCTTT.

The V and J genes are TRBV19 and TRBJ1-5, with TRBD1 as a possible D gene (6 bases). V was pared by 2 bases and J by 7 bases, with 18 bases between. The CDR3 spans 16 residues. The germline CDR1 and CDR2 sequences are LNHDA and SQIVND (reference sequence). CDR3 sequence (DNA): TGTGCCAGTAGTATAACGGGCAGGGGATCGTGGCAGCCCCAGCATTTT. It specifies CASSITGRGSWQPQHF.

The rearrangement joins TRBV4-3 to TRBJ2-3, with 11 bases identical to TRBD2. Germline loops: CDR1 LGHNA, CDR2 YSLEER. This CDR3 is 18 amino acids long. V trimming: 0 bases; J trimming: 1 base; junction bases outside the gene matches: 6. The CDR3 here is CASSQDGTSGGGTDTQYF. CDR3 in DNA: TGCGCCAGCAGCCAAGATGGAACTAGCGGGGGCGGCACAGATACGCAGTATTTT.

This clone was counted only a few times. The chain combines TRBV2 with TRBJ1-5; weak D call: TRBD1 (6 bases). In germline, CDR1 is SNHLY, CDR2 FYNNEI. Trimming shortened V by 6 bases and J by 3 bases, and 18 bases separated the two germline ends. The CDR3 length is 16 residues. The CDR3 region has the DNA TGTGCCAGCAGGGACGACCGCAGGGGCATCAATCAGCCCCAGCATTTT. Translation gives CASRDDRRGINQPQHF.

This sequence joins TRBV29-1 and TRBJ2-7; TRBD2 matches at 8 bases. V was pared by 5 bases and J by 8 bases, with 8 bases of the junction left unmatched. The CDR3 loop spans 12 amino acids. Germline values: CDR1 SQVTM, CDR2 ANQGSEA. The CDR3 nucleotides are TGCAGCGTTCACCTTACGGGGGGGCAGCAGTACTTC. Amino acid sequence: CSVHLTGGQQYF.

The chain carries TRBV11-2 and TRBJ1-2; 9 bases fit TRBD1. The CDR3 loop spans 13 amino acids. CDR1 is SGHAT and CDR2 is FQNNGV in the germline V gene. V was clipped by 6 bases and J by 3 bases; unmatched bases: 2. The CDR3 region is CASSRDRDYGYTF. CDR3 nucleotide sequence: TGTGCCAGCAGTAGGGACAGGGACTATGGCTACACCTTC.

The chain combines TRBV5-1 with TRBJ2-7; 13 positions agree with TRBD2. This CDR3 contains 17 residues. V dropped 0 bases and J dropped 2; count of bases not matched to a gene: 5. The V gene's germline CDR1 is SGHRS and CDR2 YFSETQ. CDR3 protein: CASSLVPTSGGAYEQYF. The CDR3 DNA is TGCGCCAGCAGCTTGGTCCCTACTAGCGGGGGGGCCTACGAGCAGTACTTC.

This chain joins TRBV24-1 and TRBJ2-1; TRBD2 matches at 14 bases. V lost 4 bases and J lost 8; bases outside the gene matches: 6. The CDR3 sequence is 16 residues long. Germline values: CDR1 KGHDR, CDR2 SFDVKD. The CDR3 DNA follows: TGTGCCACCAGTGACCCGGGACTAGCGGGAGCACATGAGCAGTTCTTC. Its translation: CATSDPGLAGAHEQFF.

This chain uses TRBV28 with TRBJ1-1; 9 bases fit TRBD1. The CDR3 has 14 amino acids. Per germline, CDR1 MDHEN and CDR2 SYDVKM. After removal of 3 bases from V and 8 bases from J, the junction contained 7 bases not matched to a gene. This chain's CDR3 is CASSFGTGWIEAFF. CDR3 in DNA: TGTGCCAGCAGTTTCGGGACAGGGTGGATCGAAGCTTTCTTT. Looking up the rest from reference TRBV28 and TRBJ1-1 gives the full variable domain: DVKVTQSSRYLVKRTGEKVFLECVQDMDHENMFWYRQDPGLGLRLIYFSYDVKMKEKGDIPEGYSVSREKKERFSLILESASTNQTSMYLCASSFGTGWIEAFFGQGTRLTVV.

DNA of the CDR3: TGTGCCAGTAGTTTATTCGCCGGGACTAGCAGCACTAGCACAGATACGCAGTATTTT. This codes for CASSLFAGTSSTSTDTQYF. V and J are TRBV19 and TRBJ2-3; 9 bases align to TRBD2. This CDR3 comprises 19 residues. Germline V lookup: CDR1 LNHDA, CDR2 SQIVND (reference sequence). J was trimmed by 0 bases and V by 5 bases; bases with no gene match: 15. Full variable domain (rest looked up from reference TRBV19 and TRBJ2-3): DGGITQSPKYLFRKEGQNVTLSCEQNLNHDAMYWYRQDPGQGLRLIYYSQIVNDFQKGDIAEGYSVSREKKESFPLTVTSAQKNPTAFYLCASSLFAGTSSTSTDTQYFGPGTRLTVL.

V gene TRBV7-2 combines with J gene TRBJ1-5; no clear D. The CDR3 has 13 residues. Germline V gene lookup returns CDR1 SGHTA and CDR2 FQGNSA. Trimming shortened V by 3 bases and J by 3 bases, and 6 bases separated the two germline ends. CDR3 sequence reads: CASSFSFNQPQHF. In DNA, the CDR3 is TGTGCCAGCAGCTTCAGTTTCAATCAGCCCCAGCATTTT.

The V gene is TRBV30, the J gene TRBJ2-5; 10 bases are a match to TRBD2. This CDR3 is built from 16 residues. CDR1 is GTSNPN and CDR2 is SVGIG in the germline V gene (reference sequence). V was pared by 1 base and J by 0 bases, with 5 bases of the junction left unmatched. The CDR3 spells CAWSGTSGENQETQYF. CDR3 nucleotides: TGTGCCTGGAGTGGAACTAGCGGGGAGAACCAAGAGACCCAGTACTTC.

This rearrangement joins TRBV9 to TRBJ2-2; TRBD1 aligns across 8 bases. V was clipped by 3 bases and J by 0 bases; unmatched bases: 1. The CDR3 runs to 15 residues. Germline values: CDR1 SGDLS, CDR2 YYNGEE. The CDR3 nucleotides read TGTGCCAGCAGCGCGGACAGGGCGAACACCGGGGAGCTGTTTTTT. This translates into CASSADRANTGELFF.

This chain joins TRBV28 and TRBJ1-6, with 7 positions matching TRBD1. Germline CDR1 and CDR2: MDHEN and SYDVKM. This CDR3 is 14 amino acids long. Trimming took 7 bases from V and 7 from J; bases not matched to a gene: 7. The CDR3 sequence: CASTMTGWNSPLHF. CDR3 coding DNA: TGTGCCAGCACCATGACAGGGTGGAATTCACCCCTCCACTTT.

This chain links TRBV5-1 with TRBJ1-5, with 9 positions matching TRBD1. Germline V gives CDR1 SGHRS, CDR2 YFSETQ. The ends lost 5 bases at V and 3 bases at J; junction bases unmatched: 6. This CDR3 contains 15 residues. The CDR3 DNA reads TGCGCCAGCAGGTTAACAGGGGGCATCAATCAGCCCCAGCATTTT. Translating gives CASRLTGGINQPQHF.

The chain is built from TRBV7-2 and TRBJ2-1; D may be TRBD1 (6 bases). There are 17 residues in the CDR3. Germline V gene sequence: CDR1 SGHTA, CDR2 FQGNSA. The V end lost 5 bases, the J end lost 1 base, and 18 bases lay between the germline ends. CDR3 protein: CASSPRPDRKSYNEQFF. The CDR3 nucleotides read TGTGCCAGCAGCCCTCGACCGGACAGAAAATCCTACAATGAGCAGTTCTTC.

The CDR3 nucleotides read TGTGCCAGCAGCTTAACAGAAACTAGCTCCTACGAGCAGTACTTC. This codes for CASSLTETSSYEQYF. The chain carries TRBV11-2 and TRBJ2-7, with a tentative D call TRBD2 (5 bases). V shed 2 bases and J shed 0 bases, with 11 bases lying between them. Germline loops: CDR1 SGHAT, CDR2 FQNNGV. This CDR3 has 15 residues.

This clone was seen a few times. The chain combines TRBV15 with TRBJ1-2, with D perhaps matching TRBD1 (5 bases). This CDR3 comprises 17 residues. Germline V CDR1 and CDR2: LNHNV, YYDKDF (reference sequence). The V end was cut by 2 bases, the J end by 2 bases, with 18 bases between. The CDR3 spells CATSRSPVSAGNYGYTF. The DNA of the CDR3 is TGTGCCACCAGCAGAAGTCCGGTGTCGGCAGGGAACTATGGCTACACCTTC.

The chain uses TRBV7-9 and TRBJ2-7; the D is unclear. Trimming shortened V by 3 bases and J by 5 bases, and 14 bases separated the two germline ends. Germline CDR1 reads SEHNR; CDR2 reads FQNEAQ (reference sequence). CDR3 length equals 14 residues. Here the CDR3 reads CASSFGASQDEQYF. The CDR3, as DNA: TGTGCCAGCAGCTTCGGAGCCTCACAAGACGAGCAGTACTTC.

CDR3 sequence reads: CASSLVGQGYNEQFF. DNA of the CDR3: TGTGCCAGCAGTTTAGTTGGACAGGGTTACAATGAGCAGTTCTTC. The chain recombines TRBV27 with TRBJ2-1, with TRBD1 matching over 8 bases. Germline loops: CDR1 MNHEY, CDR2 SMNVEV (reference sequence). V shed 2 bases and J 4 bases; nucleotides not matched to a gene: 4. This CDR3 spans 15 amino acids.

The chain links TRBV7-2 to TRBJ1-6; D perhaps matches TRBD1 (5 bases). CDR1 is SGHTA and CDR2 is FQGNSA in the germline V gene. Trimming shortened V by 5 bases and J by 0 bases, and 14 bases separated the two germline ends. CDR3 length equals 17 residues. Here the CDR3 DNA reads TGTGCCAGCAGCCCCCGGGGGGGGAGCTCCTATAATTCACCCCTCCACTTT. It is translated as CASSPRGGSSYNSPLHF.